This record concerns one TCR beta chain sequence. Its antigen is not identified. This sample was included in a study of OX40 agonist ivuxolimab in advanced cancers. Study-wide context: With a range of roughly 20 to 85, age averaged 60 years, and nearly 85% were male.

Data came from immunoSEQ multiplex PCR; TCRdb stores just in-frame clones and leaves some out. The table has 41,000 or so clones, roughly 80% seen once; the top ten hold about 2.7%. The CDR3 length is 17 residues. CDR1 and CDR2 (germline): SGHRS, YFSETQ. V lost 2 bases to trimming and J lost 2 bases, with 18 bases between them. Whole-study findings and limits: Some nonresponders additionally presented with little normalized T-cell clonal expansion. Relative to CD4+ cells, CD8+ T cells on average had more expanded clones.

Cycle 7 day 1, cycle 4 day 1, and baseline were the timepoints at which blood was sampled. This sequence was found in an adult with an advanced solid tumor such as melanoma, head and neck, liver or kidney cancer. This rearrangement joins TRBV5-1 to TRBJ2-3; D may be TRBD2 (5 bases). The source was CD4+ or CD8+ T cells sorted from blood, collected in a trial of the OX40 agonist ivuxolimab. The CDR3 DNA follows: TGCGCCAGCAGCTTCCAGCTTAGCCGACTATCCACAGATACGCAGTATTTT. As protein: CASSFQLSRLSTDTQYF.